The subject of this entry is one TCR beta chain. Its antigen is as yet unknown. Within the sample, other DNA sequences also encode this same CDR3. Drawing of blood for sampling happened at baseline, at cycle 4 day 1, and at cycle 7 day 1. The data were obtained in a study of OX40 agonist ivuxolimab in advanced cancers. Study overall: In three patients, partial responses were observed, one with hepatocellular carcinoma and two with cutaneous melanoma.

TCRdb's copy holds only in-frame clones and misses some; the assay was immunoSEQ multiplex PCR. The sample holds around 60,000 clones; approximately 88% are singletons and the top ten take around 2.8%. The study, taken as a whole, reports: The work left the antigen specificity of expanded peripheral T cells undetermined. Partly responding patients at 0.1-3.0 mg/kg showed some of the smallest clonal expansion.

This CDR3 is built from 14 residues. Germline lookup yields CDR1 LNHDA and CDR2 SQIVND (reference sequence). Trimming took 7 bases from V and 13 from J; bases not matched to a gene: 14. This sample comprised CD4+ or CD8+ T cells sorted from blood, obtained in a trial of the OX40 agonist ivuxolimab. This TCR was sampled from an adult with an advanced solid tumor such as melanoma, head and neck, liver or kidney cancer. The chain joins TRBV19 to TRBJ1-1, with 11 bases lining up with TRBD1. CDR3 loop: CASIPDRGRPRHFF. The CDR3 nucleotides are TGTGCCAGTATTCCGGACAGGGGGCGCCCCCGCCATTTCTTT.